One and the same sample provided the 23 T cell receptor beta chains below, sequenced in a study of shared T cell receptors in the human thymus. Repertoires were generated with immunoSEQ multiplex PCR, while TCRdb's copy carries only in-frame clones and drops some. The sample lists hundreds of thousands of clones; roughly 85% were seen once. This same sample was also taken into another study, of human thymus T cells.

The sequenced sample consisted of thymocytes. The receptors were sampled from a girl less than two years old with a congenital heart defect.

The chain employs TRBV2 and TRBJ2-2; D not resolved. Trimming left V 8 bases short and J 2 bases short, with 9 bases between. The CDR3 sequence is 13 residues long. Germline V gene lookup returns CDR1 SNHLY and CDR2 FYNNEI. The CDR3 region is CASVPRNTGELFF. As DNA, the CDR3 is TGTGCCAGCGTCCCCCGTAACACCGGGGAGCTGTTTTTT.

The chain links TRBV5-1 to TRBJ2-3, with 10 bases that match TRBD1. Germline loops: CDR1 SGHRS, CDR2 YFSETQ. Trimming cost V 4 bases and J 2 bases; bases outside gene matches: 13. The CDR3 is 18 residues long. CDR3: CASSASGTGATLTDTQYF. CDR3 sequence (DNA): TGCGCCAGCAGCGCCTCCGGGACAGGGGCTACCCTCACAGATACGCAGTATTTT.

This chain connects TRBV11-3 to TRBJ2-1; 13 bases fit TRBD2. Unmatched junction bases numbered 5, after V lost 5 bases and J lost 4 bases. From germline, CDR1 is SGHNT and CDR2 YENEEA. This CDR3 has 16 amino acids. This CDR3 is CASSTRTSGGYNEQFF. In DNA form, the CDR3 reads TGTGCCAGCAGCACCCGGACTAGCGGGGGATACAATGAGCAGTTCTTC.

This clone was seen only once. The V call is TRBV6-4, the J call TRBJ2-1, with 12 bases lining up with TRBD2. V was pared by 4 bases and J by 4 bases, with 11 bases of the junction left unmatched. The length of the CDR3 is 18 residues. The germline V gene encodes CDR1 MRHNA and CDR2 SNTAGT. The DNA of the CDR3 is TGTGCCAGCAGTGTCTCAGCGACTAGCGGGGGACTTTACAATGAGCAGTTCTTC. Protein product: CASSVSATSGGLYNEQFF.

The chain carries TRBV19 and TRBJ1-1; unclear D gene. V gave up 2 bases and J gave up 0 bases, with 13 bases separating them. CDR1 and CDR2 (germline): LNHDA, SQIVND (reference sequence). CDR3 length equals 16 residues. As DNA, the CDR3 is TGTGCCAGTAGTATATCGGCAGGTGAAATGAACACTGAAGCTTTCTTT. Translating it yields CASSISAGEMNTEAFF.

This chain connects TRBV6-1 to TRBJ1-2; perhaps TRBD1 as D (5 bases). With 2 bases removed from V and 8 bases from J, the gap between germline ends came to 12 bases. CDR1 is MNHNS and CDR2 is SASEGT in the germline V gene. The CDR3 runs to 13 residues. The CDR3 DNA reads TGTGCCAGCAGTGAAATCGGGGGTTACGGCTACACCTTC. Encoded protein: CASSEIGGYGYTF.

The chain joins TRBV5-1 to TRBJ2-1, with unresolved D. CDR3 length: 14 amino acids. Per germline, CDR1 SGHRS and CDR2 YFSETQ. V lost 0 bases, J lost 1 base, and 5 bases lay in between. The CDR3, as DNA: TGCGCCAGCAGCTTGGCCCGTTCCTACAATGAGCAGTTCTTC. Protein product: CASSLARSYNEQFF.

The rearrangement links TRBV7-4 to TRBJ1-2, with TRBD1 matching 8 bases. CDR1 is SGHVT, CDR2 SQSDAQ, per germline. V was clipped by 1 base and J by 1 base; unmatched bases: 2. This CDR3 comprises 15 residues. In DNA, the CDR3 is TGTGCCAGCAGCTTAGTGGGACAGGTTAACTATGGCTACACCTTC. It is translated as CASSLVGQVNYGYTF.

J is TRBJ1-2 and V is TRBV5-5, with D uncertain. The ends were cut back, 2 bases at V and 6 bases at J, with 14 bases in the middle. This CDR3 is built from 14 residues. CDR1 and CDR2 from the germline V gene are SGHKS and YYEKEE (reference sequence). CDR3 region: CASSFDGPEDGYTF. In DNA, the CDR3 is TGTGCCAGCAGCTTCGATGGTCCAGAAGATGGCTACACCTTC.

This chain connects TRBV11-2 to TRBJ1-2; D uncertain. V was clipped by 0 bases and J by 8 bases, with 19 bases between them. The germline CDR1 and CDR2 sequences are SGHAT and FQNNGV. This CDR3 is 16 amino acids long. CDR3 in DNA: TGTGCCAGCAGCTTAGAGGCAGGCCCCTCATATTGGGGCTACACCTTC. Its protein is CASSLEAGPSYWGYTF. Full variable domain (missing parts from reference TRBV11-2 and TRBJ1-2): EAGVAQSPRYKIIEKRQSVAFWCNPISGHATLYWYQQILGQGPKLLIQFQNNGVVDDSQLPKDRFSAERLKGVDSTLKIQPAKLEDSAVYLCASSLEAGPSYWGYTFGSGTRLTVV.

CDR3 coding DNA: TGTGCCAGCAGCCAACGCTCGTATAGCTCCTATAATTCACCCCTCCACTTT. It specifies CASSQRSYSSYNSPLHF. The chain is built from TRBV14 and TRBJ1-6; no clear D. The CDR3 extends over 17 amino acids. Trimming took off 2 bases at V and 0 bases at J, with 11 bases between the two ends. The germline V gene has CDR1 SGHDN and CDR2 FVKESK.

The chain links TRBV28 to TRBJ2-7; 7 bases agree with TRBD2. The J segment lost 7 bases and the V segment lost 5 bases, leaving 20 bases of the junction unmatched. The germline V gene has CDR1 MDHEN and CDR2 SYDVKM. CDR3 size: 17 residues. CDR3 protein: CASSHRDYLARMGEQYF. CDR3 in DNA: TGTGCCAGCAGTCACCGGGACTACTTAGCCCGGATGGGGGAGCAGTACTTC.

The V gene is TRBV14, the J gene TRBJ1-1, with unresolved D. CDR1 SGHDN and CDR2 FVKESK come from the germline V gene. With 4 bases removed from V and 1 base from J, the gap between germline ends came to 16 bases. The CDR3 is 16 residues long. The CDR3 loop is CASSPSHPSGNTEAFF. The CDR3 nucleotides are TGTGCCAGCAGCCCCTCCCACCCATCGGGGAACACTGAAGCTTTCTTT.

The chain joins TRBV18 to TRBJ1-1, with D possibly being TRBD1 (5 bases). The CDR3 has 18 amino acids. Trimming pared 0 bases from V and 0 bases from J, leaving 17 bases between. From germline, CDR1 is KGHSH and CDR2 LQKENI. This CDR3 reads CASSPPIGKPGLNTEAFF. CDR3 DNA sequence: TGTGCCAGCTCACCACCAATTGGGAAGCCAGGGTTGAACACTGAAGCTTTCTTT.

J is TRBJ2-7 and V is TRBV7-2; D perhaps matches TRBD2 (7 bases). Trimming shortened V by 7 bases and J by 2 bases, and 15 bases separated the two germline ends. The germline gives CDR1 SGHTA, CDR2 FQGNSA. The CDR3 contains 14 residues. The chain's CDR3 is CASIPGGPTYEQYF. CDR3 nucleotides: TGTGCCAGCATCCCGGGGGGCCCAACCTACGAGCAGTACTTC.

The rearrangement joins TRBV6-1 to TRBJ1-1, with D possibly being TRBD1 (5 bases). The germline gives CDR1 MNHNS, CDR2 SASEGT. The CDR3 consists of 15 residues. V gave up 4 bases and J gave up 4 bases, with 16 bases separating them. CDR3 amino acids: CASSGNRIGGTEAFF. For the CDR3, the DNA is TGTGCCAGCAGTGGGAACAGGATCGGGGGCACTGAAGCTTTCTTT.

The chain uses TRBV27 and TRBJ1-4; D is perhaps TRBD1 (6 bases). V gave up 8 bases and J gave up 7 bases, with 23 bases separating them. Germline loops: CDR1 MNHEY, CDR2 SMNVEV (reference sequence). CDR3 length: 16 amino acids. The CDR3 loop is CASQGLNTVPGEKLFF. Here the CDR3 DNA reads TGTGCCAGCCAGGGGTTGAATACTGTTCCAGGTGAAAAACTGTTTTTT.

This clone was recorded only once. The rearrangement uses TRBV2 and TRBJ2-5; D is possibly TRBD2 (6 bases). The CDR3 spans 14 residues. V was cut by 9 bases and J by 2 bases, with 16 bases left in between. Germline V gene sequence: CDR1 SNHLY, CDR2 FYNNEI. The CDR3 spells CASGTGRPQETQYF. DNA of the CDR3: TGTGCCAGTGGGACCGGGAGACCACAAGAGACCCAGTACTTC.

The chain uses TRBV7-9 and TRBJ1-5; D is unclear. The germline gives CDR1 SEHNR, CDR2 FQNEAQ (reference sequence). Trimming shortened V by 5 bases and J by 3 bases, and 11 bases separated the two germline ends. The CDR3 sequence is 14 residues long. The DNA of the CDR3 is TGTGCCAGCAGCCCCCAAGGACTCAATCAGCCCCAGCATTTT. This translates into CASSPQGLNQPQHF.

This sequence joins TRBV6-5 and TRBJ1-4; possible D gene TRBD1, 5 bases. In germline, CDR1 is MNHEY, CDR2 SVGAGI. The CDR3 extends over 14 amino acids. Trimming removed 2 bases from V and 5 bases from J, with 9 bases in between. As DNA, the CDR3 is TGTGCCAGCAGTTACGGGGGGGGGAATGAAAAACTGTTTTTT. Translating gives CASSYGGGNEKLFF.

This CDR3 is CASGLVMGASTDTQYF. Written as DNA, the CDR3 is TGTGCTAGTGGTTTGGTAATGGGGGCCAGCACAGATACGCAGTATTTT. The chain uses TRBV12-5 and TRBJ2-3, with D possibly being TRBD1 (6 bases). CDR1 is LGHNT, CDR2 FRNRAP, per germline. The CDR3 has 16 amino acids. V gave up 0 bases and J gave up 0 bases, with 10 bases separating them.

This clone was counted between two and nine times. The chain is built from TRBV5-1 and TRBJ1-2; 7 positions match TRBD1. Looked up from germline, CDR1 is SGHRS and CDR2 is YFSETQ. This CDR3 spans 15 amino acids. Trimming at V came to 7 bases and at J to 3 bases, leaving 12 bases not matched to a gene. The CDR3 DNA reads TGCGCCAGCGGCCCCAAACAGGGGTTTGACTATGGCTACACCTTC. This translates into CASGPKQGFDYGYTF.

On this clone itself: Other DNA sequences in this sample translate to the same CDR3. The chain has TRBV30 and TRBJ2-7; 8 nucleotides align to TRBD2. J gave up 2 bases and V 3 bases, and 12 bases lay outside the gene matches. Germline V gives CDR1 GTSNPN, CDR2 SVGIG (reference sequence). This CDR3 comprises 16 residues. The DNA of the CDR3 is TGTGCCTGGAGGAGACGGGGGGGCCGCGATGCCTACGAGCAGTACTTC. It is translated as CAWRRRGGRDAYEQYF.